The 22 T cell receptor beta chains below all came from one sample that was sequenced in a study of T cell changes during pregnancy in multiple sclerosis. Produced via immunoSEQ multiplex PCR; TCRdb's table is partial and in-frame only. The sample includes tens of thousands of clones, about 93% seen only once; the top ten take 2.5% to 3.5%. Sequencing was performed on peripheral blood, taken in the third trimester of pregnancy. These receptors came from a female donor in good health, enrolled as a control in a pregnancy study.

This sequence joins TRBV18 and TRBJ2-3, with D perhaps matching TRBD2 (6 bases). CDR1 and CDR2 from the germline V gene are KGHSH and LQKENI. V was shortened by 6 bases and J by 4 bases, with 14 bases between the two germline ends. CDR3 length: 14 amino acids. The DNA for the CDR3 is TGTGCCAGCTCGTTGGCGGGGTACGCAGATACGCAGTATTTT. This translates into CASSLAGYADTQYF.

CDR3 nucleotides: TGTGCCAGCACATGGACTAGCGGGAGTTCCCCGGCGGCATATACAGATACGCAGTATTTT. Residues: CASTWTSGSSPAAYTDTQYF. The chain employs TRBV28 and TRBJ2-3; 13 nucleotides match TRBD2. Trimming cost V 7 bases and J 3 bases; bases outside gene matches: 19. Germline CDR1 reads MDHEN; CDR2 reads SYDVKM. This CDR3 spans 20 amino acids.

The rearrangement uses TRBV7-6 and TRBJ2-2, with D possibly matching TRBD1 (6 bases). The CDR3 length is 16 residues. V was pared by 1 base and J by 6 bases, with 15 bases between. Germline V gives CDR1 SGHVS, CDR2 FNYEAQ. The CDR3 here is CASSLEGTHLAGELFF. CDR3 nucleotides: TGTGCCAGCAGCTTAGAAGGGACACACCTCGCCGGGGAGCTGTTTTTT.

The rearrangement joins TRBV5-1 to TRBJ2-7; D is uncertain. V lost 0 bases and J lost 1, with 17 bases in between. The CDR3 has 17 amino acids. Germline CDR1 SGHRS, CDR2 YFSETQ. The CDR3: CASSLGIARYSSYEQYF. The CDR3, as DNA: TGCGCCAGCAGCTTGGGGATCGCGCGGTACTCATCCTACGAGCAGTACTTC.

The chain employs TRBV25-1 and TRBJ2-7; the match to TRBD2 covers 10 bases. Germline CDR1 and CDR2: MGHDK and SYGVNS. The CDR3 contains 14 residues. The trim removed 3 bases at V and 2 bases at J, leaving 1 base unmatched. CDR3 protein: CASSDLAGAYEQYF. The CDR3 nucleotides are TGTGCCAGCAGTGACCTAGCGGGAGCCTACGAGCAGTACTTC.

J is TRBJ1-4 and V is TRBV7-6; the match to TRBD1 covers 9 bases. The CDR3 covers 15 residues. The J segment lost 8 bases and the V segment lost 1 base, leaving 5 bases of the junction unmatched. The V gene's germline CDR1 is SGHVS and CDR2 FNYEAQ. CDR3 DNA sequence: TGTGCCAGCAGCTTAGGGGGACAGGGATACGAAAAACTGTTTTTT. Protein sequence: CASSLGGQGYEKLFF.

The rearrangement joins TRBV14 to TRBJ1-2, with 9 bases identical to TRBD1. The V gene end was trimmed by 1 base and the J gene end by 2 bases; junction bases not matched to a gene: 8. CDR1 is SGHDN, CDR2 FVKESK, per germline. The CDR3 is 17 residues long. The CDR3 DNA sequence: TGTGCCAGCAGCCAAGTCCCGGGACAGGGACTCAACTATGGCTACACCTTC. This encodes CASSQVPGQGLNYGYTF.

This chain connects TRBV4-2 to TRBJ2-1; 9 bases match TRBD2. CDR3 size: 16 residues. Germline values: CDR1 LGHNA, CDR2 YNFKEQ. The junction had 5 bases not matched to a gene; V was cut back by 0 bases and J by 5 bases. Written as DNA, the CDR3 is TGTGCCAGCAGCCAAGAGAAGGCGGGGGGGAACAATGAGCAGTTCTTC. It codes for CASSQEKAGGNNEQFF.

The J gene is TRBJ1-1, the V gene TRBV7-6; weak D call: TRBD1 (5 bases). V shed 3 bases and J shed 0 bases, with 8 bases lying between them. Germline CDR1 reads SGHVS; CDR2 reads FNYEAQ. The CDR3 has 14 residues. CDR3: CASSLTEMNTEAFF. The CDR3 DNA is TGTGCCAGCAGCTTGACAGAAATGAACACTGAAGCTTTCTTT.

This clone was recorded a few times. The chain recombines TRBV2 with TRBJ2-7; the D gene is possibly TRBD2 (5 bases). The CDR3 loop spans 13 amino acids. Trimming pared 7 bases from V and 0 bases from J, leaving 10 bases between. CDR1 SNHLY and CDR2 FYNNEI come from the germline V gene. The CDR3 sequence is CASMKDFSYEQYF. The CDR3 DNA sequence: TGTGCCAGCATGAAGGACTTCTCCTACGAGCAGTACTTC.

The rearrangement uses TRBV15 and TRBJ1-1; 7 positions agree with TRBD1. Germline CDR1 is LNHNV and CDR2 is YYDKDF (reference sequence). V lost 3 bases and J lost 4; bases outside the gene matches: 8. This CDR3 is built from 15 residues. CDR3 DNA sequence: TGTGCCACCAGCAGTCGGGCAGGGGGTATCACTGAAGCTTTCTTT. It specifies CATSSRAGGITEAFF.

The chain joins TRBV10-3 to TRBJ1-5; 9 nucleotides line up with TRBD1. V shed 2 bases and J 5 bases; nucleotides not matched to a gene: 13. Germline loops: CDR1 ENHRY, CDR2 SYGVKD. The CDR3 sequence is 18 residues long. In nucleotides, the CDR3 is TGTGCCATCAGTGAGACCCCCGTCGGGACAGGGAAGTATCAGCCCCAGCATTTT. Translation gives CAISETPVGTGKYQPQHF.

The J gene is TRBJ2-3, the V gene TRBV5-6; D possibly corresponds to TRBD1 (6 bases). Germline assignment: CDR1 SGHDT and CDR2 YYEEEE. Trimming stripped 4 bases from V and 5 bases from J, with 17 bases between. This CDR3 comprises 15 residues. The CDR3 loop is CASSPIQGNRDTQYF. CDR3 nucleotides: TGTGCCAGCAGCCCTATACAGGGAAACCGAGATACGCAGTATTTT.

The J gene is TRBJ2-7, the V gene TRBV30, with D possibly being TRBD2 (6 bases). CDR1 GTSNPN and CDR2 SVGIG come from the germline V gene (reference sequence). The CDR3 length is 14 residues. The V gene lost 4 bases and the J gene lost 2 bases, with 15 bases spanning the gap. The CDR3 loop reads CAWTRGGFTYEQYF. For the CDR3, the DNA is TGTGCCTGGACCAGAGGAGGGTTTACCTACGAGCAGTACTTC.

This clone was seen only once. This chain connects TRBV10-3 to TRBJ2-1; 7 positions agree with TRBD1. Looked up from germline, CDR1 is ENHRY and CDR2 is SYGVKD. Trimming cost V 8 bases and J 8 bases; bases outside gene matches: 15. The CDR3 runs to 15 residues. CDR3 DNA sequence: TGTGCCATCGAAAAAAACAGGGGCGCAGGGGATGAGCAGTTCTTC. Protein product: CAIEKNRGAGDEQFF.

The CDR3 sequence is CASSLLGGAHNEQFF. The CDR3 DNA reads as TGTGCCAGCAGCTTATTAGGCGGGGCCCACAATGAGCAGTTCTTC. The chain is built from TRBV7-9 and TRBJ2-1; TRBD2 might be the D (6 bases). This CDR3 contains 15 residues. V was cut by 2 bases and J by 5 bases, with 13 bases left in between. Germline V gene sequence: CDR1 SEHNR, CDR2 FQNEAQ (reference sequence).

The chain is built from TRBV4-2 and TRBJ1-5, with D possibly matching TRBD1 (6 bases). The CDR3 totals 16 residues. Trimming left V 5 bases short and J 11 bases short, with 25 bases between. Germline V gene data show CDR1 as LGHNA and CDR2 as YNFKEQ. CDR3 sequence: CASSGGEGRGHPTQHF. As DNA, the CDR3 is TGTGCCAGCAGCGGGGGGGAGGGCAGGGGCCACCCGACCCAGCATTTT.

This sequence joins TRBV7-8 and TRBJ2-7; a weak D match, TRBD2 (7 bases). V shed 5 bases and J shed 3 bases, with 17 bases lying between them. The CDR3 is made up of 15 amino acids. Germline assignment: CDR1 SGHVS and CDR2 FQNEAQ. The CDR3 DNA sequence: TGTGCCAGCAGCCGGGGGCAGGGAGGGTACTACGAGCAGTACTTC. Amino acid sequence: CASSRGQGGYYEQYF. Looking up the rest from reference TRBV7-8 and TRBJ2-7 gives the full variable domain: GAGVSQSPRYKVAKRGQDVALRCDPISGHVSLFWYQQALGQGPEFLTYFQNEAQLDKSGLPSDRFFAERPEGSVSTLKIQRTQQEDSAVYLCASSRGQGGYYEQYFGPGTRLTVT.

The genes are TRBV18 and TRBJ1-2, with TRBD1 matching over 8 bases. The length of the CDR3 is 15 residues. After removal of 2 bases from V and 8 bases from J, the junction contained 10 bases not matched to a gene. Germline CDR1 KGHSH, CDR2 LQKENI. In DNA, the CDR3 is TGTGCCAGCTCACCATTTGGGCAGGGGGCGGAAGGCTACACCTTC. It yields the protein CASSPFGQGAEGYTF.

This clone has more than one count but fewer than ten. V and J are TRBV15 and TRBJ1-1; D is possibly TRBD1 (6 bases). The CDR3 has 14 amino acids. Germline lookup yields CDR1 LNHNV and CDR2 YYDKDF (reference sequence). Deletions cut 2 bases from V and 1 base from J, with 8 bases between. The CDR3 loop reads CATSRSQGNTEAFF. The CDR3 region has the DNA TGTGCCACCAGCAGATCACAGGGGAACACTGAAGCTTTCTTT. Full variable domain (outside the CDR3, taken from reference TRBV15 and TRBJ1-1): DAMVIQNPRYQVTQFGKPVTLSCSQTLNHNVMYWYQQKSSQAPKLLFHYYDKDFNNEADTPDNFQSRRPNTSFCFLDIRSPGLGDTAMYLCATSRSQGNTEAFFGQGTRLTVV.

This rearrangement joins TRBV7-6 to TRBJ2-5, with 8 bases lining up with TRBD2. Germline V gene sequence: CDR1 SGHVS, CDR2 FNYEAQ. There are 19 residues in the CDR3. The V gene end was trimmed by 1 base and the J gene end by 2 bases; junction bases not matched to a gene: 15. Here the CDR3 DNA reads TGTGCCAGCAGCTTAGGAAAACTCCGGACTAGCAGGAGACAAGAGACCCAGTACTTC. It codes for CASSLGKLRTSRRQETQYF.

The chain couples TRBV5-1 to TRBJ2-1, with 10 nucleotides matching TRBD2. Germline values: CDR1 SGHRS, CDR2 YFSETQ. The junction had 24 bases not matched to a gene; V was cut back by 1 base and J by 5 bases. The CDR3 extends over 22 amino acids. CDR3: CASSLLFTPGLAPPGSNNEQFF. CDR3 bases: TGCGCCAGCAGCTTGCTCTTTACACCGGGACTAGCGCCGCCTGGCTCAAACAATGAGCAGTTCTTC.